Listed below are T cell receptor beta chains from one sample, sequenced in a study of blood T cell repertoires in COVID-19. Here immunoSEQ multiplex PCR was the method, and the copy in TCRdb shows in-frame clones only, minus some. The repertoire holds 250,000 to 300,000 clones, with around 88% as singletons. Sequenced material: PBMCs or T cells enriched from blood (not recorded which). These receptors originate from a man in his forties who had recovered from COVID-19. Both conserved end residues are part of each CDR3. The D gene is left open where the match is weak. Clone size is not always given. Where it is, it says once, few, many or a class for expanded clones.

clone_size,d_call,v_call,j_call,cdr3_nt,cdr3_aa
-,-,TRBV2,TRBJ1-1,TGTGCCAGCAGTGCAGGTTACACTGAAGCTTTCTTT,CASSAGYTEAFF
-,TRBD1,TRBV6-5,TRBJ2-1,TGTGCCAGCAGTTACGGGACAGGGGTCGACAATGAGCAGTTCTTC,CASSYGTGVDNEQFF
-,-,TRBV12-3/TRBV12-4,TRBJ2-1,TGTGCCAGCAGAAAAAATACGGTTGAGCAGTTCTTC,CASRKNTVEQFF
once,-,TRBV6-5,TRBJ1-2,TGTGCCAGCAGTCTCCTATTCCTAAATGGCTACACCTTC,CASSLLFLNGYTF
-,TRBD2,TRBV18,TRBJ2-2,TGTGCCAGCTCACCATGGACTAGCGGGAGTTCGAGCACCGGGGAGCTGTTTTTT,CASSPWTSGSSSTGELFF
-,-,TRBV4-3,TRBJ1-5,TGCGCCAGCAGCCAAGATGGAGTCATTCCGCCCAATCAGCCCCAGCATTTT,CASSQDGVIPPNQPQHF
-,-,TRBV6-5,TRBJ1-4,TGTGCCAGCAGTTATCAACAGGCAACTAATGAAAAACTGTTTTTT,CASSYQQATNEKLFF
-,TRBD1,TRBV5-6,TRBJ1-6,TGTGCCAGCAGCCCGGAGGGACAGGGCCATTCACCCCTCCACTTT,CASSPEGQGHSPLHF
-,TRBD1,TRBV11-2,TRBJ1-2,TGTGCCAGCAGCTACTTCAGGGGGCCTGGCTATGGCTACACCTTC,CASSYFRGPGYGYTF
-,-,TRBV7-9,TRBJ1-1,TGTGCCAGCAGCTTAGGGGGGCTAGATACTGAAGCTTTCTTT,CASSLGGLDTEAFF
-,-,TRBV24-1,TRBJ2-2,TGTGCCACCAGTGGTGGCGGATCGAACACCGGGGAGCTGTTTTTT,CATSGGGSNTGELFF
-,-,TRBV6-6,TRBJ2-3,TGTGCCAGCAGGCCCTCGGTGGGCCCTCGTACAGATACGCAGTATTTT,CASRPSVGPRTDTQYF
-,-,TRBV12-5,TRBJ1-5,TGTGCTAGTGGGGGGGGACCGATCAATCAGCCCCAGCATTTT,CASGGGPINQPQHF
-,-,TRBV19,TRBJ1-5,TGTGCCAGTAGTATAGGGGGACTCAACCAGCATTTT,CASSIGGLNQHF
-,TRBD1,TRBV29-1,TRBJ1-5,TGCAGCGTTGGTATAGGGGGCCGTAGTCAGCCCCAGCATTTT,CSVGIGGRSQPQHF
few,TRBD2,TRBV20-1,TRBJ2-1,TGCAGTGCTAGTCAAGCGGGGGGGCCTAATGAGCAGTTCTTC,CSASQAGGPNEQFF
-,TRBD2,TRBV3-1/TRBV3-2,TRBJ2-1,TGTGCCAGCAGCCAGGGGACTAGCGGGGCCTACAATGAGCAGTTCTTC,CASSQGTSGAYNEQFF
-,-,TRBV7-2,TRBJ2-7,TGTGCCAGCAGCTTGGAGGAGGGAACCTACGAGCAGTACTTC,CASSLEEGTYEQYF
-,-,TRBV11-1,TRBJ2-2,TGTGCCAGCAGCTCCGGTTTTTCGGTCGGCACCGGGGAGCTGTTTTTT,CASSSGFSVGTGELFF
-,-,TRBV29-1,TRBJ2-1,TGCAGCGTATTAGTCAACGGTGAGCAGTTCTTC,CSVLVNGEQFF
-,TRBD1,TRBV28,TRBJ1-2,TGTGCCAGCAGTTTAAGGGGGACAGGGGGTAGATATGGCTACACCTTC,CASSLRGTGGRYGYTF
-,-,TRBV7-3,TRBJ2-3,TGTGCCAGCAGCCCAGTGAACACAGATACGCAGTATTTT,CASSPVNTDTQYF
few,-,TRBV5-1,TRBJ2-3,TGCGCCAGCAGCTTGGAACAGGCAAGCACAGATACGCAGTATTTT,CASSLEQASTDTQYF
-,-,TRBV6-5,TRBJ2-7,TGTGCCAGCAGTTCCCTTTCAGCGGGCTTGTACGAGCAGTACTTC,CASSSLSAGLYEQYF
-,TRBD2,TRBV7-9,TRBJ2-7,TGTGCCAGCAGCTTTCTTACTAGCGGCTCAACCTACGAGCAGTACTTC,CASSFLTSGSTYEQYF
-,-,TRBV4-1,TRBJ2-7,TGCGCCAGCAGCCACCTCTCACTCTCCTACGAGCAGTACTTC,CASSHLSLSYEQYF
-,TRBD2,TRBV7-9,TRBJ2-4,TGTGCCAGCAGCCCAACCGGGACTAGCGGGAGAAACATTCAGTACTTC,CASSPTGTSGRNIQYF
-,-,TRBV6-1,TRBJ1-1,TGTGCCAGCAGTGAATTGAGAGTGAACACTGAAGCTTTCTTT,CASSELRVNTEAFF
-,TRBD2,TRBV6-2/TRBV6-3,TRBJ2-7,TGTGCCAGCAGTTATTTCAGACTAGCATCCTACGAGCAGTACTTC,CASSYFRLASYEQYF
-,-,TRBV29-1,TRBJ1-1,TGCAGCGCGGAACAGGGTCCTGAAGCTTTCTTT,CSAEQGPEAFF
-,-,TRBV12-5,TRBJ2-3,TGTGCTAGTGGTTTGATGGCATTTCAAGATACGCAGTATTTT,CASGLMAFQDTQYF
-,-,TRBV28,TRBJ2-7,TGTGCCAGCAGCCTTAACGGGGGCTCCTACGAGCAGTACTTC,CASSLNGGSYEQYF
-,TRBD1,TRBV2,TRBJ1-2,TGTGCCAGCAGTTCTCCAGGGGGCAGTGGCTACACCTTC,CASSSPGGSGYTF
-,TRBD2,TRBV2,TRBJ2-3,TGTGCCAGCAGTGAAACTAGCGGGGAGGTTGGCACAGATACGCAGTATTTT,CASSETSGEVGTDTQYF
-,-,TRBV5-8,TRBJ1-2,TGTGCCAGCAGCTTGGCCATCGGGGGTCAGGGAAGTAACTATGGCTACACCTTC,CASSLAIGGQGSNYGYTF
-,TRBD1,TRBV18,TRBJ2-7,TGTGCCAGCTCACCTCGGGACAGGGGATCCGCTCTAGGATACGAGCAGTACTTC,CASSPRDRGSALGYEQYF
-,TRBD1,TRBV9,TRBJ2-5,TGTGCCAGCAGCGTCACAACCGGGACAGGGCAAGAGACCCAGTACTTC,CASSVTTGTGQETQYF
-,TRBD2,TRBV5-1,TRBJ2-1,TGCGCCAGCAGCTTGGATTATAGCGGGGGGGATGAGCAGTTCTTC,CASSLDYSGGDEQFF
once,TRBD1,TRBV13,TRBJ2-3,TGTGCCAGCAGCCGAGACAGGGGGGGATTGGATACGCAGTATTTT,CASSRDRGGLDTQYF
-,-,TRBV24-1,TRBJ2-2,TGTGCCACCAGTGACCCCTCCCGGGCGAACACCGGGGAGCTGTTTTTT,CATSDPSRANTGELFF
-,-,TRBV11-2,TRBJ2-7,TGTGCCAGCAGATCCAGCGGACTCTACGAGCAGTACTTC,CASRSSGLYEQYF
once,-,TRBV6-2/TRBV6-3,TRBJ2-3,TGTGCCAGCAGCCTTACTCATACGCAGTATTTT,CASSLTHTQYF
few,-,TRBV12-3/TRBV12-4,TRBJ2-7,TGTGCCAGCAGTCAATACACCTACGAGCAGTACTTC,CASSQYTYEQYF
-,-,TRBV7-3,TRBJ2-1,TGTGCCAGCAGCTTACAACCCGGGGTTGAGCAGTTCTTC,CASSLQPGVEQFF
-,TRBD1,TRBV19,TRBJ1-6,TGTGCCAGTAGCGAGACAGGGGGCGCGTATAATTCACCCCTCCACTTT,CASSETGGAYNSPLHF